Reported below is one T cell receptor (beta chain). This entry is derived from a study of T cell changes during pregnancy in multiple sclerosis. Produced via immunoSEQ multiplex PCR; TCRdb's table is partial and in-frame only. The sample holds more than 55,000 clones, under 95% seen once. The CDR3 is made up of 13 amino acids. Germline CDR1 reads SNHLY; CDR2 reads FYNNEI. Deletions cut 10 bases from V and 3 bases from J, with 15 bases between. This clonotype was sampled from a female donor with multiple sclerosis, enrolled in a pregnancy study. The input for sequencing was CD8+ T cells from peripheral blood mononuclear cells, taken in the third trimester of pregnancy. The chain joins TRBV2 to TRBJ1-2, with unresolved D. The CDR3 nucleotides read TGTGCCACCGGCCGGGAGGAGGACTATGGCTACACCTTC. The encoded protein is CATGREEDYGYTF.